Presented here are 20 T cell receptor beta chains from one specimen sequenced in a study of T cells after yellow fever vaccination. TCRdb re-analysed the 5' RACE reads in MiXCR, keeping a single row per CDR3 protein. The sample shows 60,000 or so distinct CDR3 sequences, more than 5.5% of them seen only once. The input for sequencing was CD8+ T cells sorted from PBMCs, taken on the day of the first yellow fever vaccination. These receptors all come from a man aged 18 to 29 who received the YFV17D yellow fever vaccine.

This chain links TRBV4-1 with TRBJ1-1; a weak D match, TRBD1 (5 bases). This CDR3 region has 14 residues. Germline loops: CDR1 MGHRA, CDR2 YSYEKL. V was pared by 7 bases and J by 0 bases, with 12 bases between. CDR3 DNA: TGCGCCAGCAACCCCACGGGGCTGAACACTGAAGCTTTCTTT. This sequence encodes CASNPTGLNTEAFF.

This clonotype was counted between two and nine times. The gene calls are TRBV6-1 and TRBJ2-7; TRBD1 agrees at 9 bases. V was pared by 5 bases and J by 4 bases, with 6 bases of the junction left unmatched. CDR3 length: 14 amino acids. In germline, CDR1 is MNHNS, CDR2 SASEGT. The CDR3 DNA reads TGTGCCAGCAGTCCGGGACAGGGTAAATACGAGCAGTACGTC. Its translation is CASSPGQGKYEQYV.

The chain couples TRBV24-1 to TRBJ2-2; 9 nucleotides line up with TRBD1. Unmatched junction bases numbered 2, after V lost 2 bases and J lost 5 bases. The CDR3 runs 15 residues. Germline loops: CDR1 KGHDR, CDR2 SFDVKD. The CDR3 spells CATSDSGQGTGELFF. The CDR3 DNA reads as TGTGCCACCAGTGATTCGGGACAGGGTACCGGGGAGCTGTTTTTT.

This clonotype was seen at least ten times. The chain is built from TRBV4-1 and TRBJ2-7; D not resolved. This CDR3 contains 15 residues. Between the trimmed V and J ends, which lost 3 bases and 2 bases, there was a span of 14 bases. The germline V gene encodes CDR1 MGHRA and CDR2 YSYEKL. CDR3 nucleotide sequence: TGCGCCAGCAGCCATCCCCCAGGCAGTCCCTACGAGCAGTACTTC. This sequence encodes CASSHPPGSPYEQYF.

The CDR3 loop is CAWRPNTGELFF. CDR3 in DNA: TGTGCCTGGAGACCTAACACCGGGGAGCTGTTTTTT. The rearrangement links TRBV30 to TRBJ2-2; the D is unclear. CDR1 is GTSNPN, CDR2 SVGIG, per germline (reference sequence). This CDR3 region has 12 residues. Trimming took 3 bases from V and 2 from J, leaving 4 bases between them.

This clonotype was detected many times. V is TRBV11-2 and J is TRBJ2-7, with 8 bases identical to TRBD1. V shed 5 bases, J shed 8 bases, and the junction held 11 bases outside the gene matches. The CDR3 extends over 14 amino acids. Germline V gene lookup returns CDR1 SGHAT and CDR2 FQNNGV. The CDR3 loop reads CASSPGTGGFQQYF. The DNA for the CDR3 is TGTGCCAGCAGCCCTGGGACAGGCGGGTTCCAGCAGTACTTC. Based on the CDR3 plus reference TRBV11-2 and TRBJ2-7, the full variable domain is EAGVAQSPRYKIIEKRQSVAFWCNPISGHATLYWYQQILGQGPKLLIQFQNNGVVDDSQLPKDRFSAERLKGVDSTLKIQPAKLEDSAVYLCASSPGTGGFQQYFGPGTRLTVT.

Details on this clonotype: This sequence may be a read error, since a much larger clone differs from it by one base. The CDR3 nucleotides are TGTGCCAGCAGCGCAAAACAGGGGAGGGCCTACGACCAGTACTTC. Translating gives CASSAKQGRAYDQYF. The rearrangement joins TRBV5-5 to TRBJ2-7, with D possibly being TRBD1 or TRBD2 (7 bases each). The CDR3 spans 15 residues. Germline CDR1 reads SGHKS; CDR2 reads YYEKEE (reference sequence).

This chain connects TRBV29-1 to TRBJ2-5; 7 positions match TRBD2. The CDR3 length is 15 residues. Germline V gene lookup returns CDR1 SQVTM and CDR2 ANQGSEA. The trim removed 5 bases at V and 0 bases at J, leaving 9 bases unmatched. For the CDR3, the DNA is TGCAGCGTTTCCGGGGGAGCGGGGTACCAAGAGACCCAGTACTTC. This encodes CSVSGGAGYQETQYF.

The CDR3 region has the DNA TGTGCCAGCAGCCCCCTTGATCAAGGGAATTCACCCCTCCACTTT. Its protein product is CASSPLDQGNSPLHF. This sequence joins TRBV4-2 and TRBJ1-6; D ambiguous. CDR3 length: 15 residues. Trimming shortened V by 4 bases and J by 7 bases, and 14 bases separated the two germline ends. Germline CDR1 is LGHNA and CDR2 is YNFKEQ.

The chain has TRBV27 and TRBJ2-3, with D perhaps matching TRBD1 (5 bases). The germline gives CDR1 MNHEY, CDR2 SMNVEV (reference sequence). The CDR3 is made up of 16 amino acids. Trimming took 5 bases from V and 3 from J, leaving 18 bases between them. CDR3 protein: CASSPPPSPGTDTQYF. Written as DNA, the CDR3 is TGTGCCAGCAGTCCTCCACCGAGTCCAGGGACAGATACGCAGTATTTT.

This clonotype was seen a handful of times. The chain joins TRBV20-1 to TRBJ2-1; TRBD1 agrees at 7 bases. This CDR3 contains 16 residues. Per germline, CDR1 DFQATT and CDR2 SNEGSKA (reference sequence). V lost 4 bases and J lost 0; bases outside the gene matches: 9. CDR3 in amino acids: CSANPSGTASYNEQFF. In DNA, the CDR3 is TGCAGTGCTAATCCTTCCGGGACAGCCTCCTACAATGAGCAGTTCTTC.

This clonotype has only a few counts. The V call is TRBV5-5, the J call TRBJ2-3, with D tentatively TRBD2 (6 bases). The V gene lost 3 bases and the J gene lost 5 bases, with 16 bases spanning the gap. CDR3 size: 15 residues. The germline V gene encodes CDR1 SGHKS and CDR2 YYEKEE (reference sequence). CDR3 protein: CASSYRTIELDTQYF. In nucleotides, the CDR3 is TGTGCCAGCAGCTACCGGACTATAGAATTAGATACGCAGTATTTT.

The J gene is TRBJ1-5, the V gene TRBV4-1; no firm D call. The CDR3 runs 15 residues. V was pared by 0 bases and J by 7 bases, with 13 bases between. Per the germline V gene, CDR1 is MGHRA and CDR2 is YSYEKL. CDR3 region: CASSQDLGKTQPQHF. The CDR3 DNA sequence: TGCGCCAGCAGCCAAGATCTAGGGAAGACGCAGCCCCAGCATTTT.

This clonotype occurred many times. The rearrangement links TRBV5-6 to TRBJ2-5; 10 bases line up with TRBD2. V lost 1 base to trimming and J lost 4 bases; unmatched junction nucleotides: 4. Per the germline V gene, CDR1 is SGHDT and CDR2 is YYEEEE. This CDR3 region has 15 residues. The CDR3 loop reads CASSLQTSGVETQYF. The CDR3 region has the DNA TGTGCCAGCAGCTTGCAAACTAGCGGGGTAGAGACCCAGTACTTC.

This clonotype was found many times. CDR3 residues: CATSDLLRPYEQYF. DNA of the CDR3: TGTGCCACCAGTGATTTGCTAAGACCCTACGAGCAGTACTTC. The rearrangement uses TRBV24-1 and TRBJ2-7; no reliable D call. V was trimmed by 0 bases and J by 2 bases, leaving 7 bases between them. Per the germline V gene, CDR1 is KGHDR and CDR2 is SFDVKD. This CDR3 spans 14 amino acids.

This clonotype was observed at least ten times. V usage is TRBV5-1 and J usage is TRBJ2-1, with 7 bases matching TRBD2. V trimming: 3 bases; J trimming: 15 bases; junction bases outside the gene matches: 18. This CDR3 contains 15 residues. Germline lookup yields CDR1 SGHRS and CDR2 YFSETQ. CDR3 loop: CASSSAQQAGTQGFF. The CDR3 DNA is TGCGCCAGCAGCTCCGCTCAGCAAGCGGGGACTCAGGGGTTCTTC. The full variable domain, with the rest looked up from reference TRBV5-1 and TRBJ2-1, is KAGVTQTPRYLIKTRGQQVTLSCSPISGHRSVSWYQQTPGQGLQFLFEYFSETQRNKGNFPGRFSGRQFSNSRSEMNVSTLELGDSALYLCASSSAQQAGTQGFFGPGTRLTVL.

This clonotype was counted only a few times. The chain is built from TRBV12-3 or TRBV12-4 and TRBJ2-6, with a tentative D call TRBD1 (6 bases). With 5 bases removed from V and 2 bases from J, the gap between germline ends came to 13 bases. The CDR3 totals 16 residues. The CDR3 protein is CASSPINRAGANVLTF. The CDR3 nucleotides read TGTGCCAGCAGTCCTATCAACAGGGCTGGGGCCAACGTCCTGACTTTC.

This clonotype was seen many times. This chain uses TRBV13 with TRBJ2-2, with TRBD2 matching over 15 bases. This CDR3 comprises 16 residues. Per germline, CDR1 PRHDT and CDR2 FYEKMQ (reference sequence). Trimming cost V 5 bases and J 6 bases; bases outside gene matches: 4. CDR3 in amino acids: CASSRGLAGGPGELFF. Written as DNA, the CDR3 is TGTGCCAGCAGCCGGGGACTAGCGGGGGGCCCCGGGGAGCTGTTTTTT.

This clonotype occurred many times. The rearrangement joins TRBV6-2 or TRBV6-3 to TRBJ2-7, with D possibly being TRBD1 or TRBD2 (5 bases each). CDR3 length: 14 residues. V was pared by 8 bases and J by 2 bases, with 16 bases between. Looked up from germline, CDR1 is MNHEY and CDR2 is SVGEGT. The CDR3 nucleotides read TGTGCCAGCTTTTCGGGTCAGGGAGCCTACGAGCAGTACTTC. It translates to CASFSGQGAYEQYF.

This clonotype has only a few counts. The V gene is TRBV30, the J gene TRBJ1-1, with 9 bases matching TRBD1. Losses at the gene ends were 4 bases for V and 1 base for J; bases not matched to a gene: 7. Germline V gene data show CDR1 as GTSNPN and CDR2 as SVGIG (reference sequence). The CDR3 sequence is 15 residues long. The chain's CDR3 is CAWKPRGQGNTEAFF. The CDR3 DNA is TGTGCCTGGAAACCTAGGGGACAGGGGAACACTGAAGCTTTCTTT.